The TCR beta chain described here comes from a study of cytomegalovirus exposure and HLA in healthy donors. The study ran its PCR with 60 Vbeta and 13 Jbeta primers. Here immunoSEQ multiplex PCR was the method, and the copy in TCRdb shows in-frame clones only, minus some. The sample lists tens of thousands of clones, more than 55% occurring once. Trimming at V came to 2 bases and at J to 2 bases, leaving 2 bases not matched to a gene. Germline V gives CDR1 SGDLS, CDR2 YYNGEE. CDR3 length: 14 residues. The chain has TRBV9 and TRBJ1-1, with 8 bases matching TRBD1. The source of this sequence is a man between 60 and 75 years old in good health and CMV-seropositive. Sequenced material: PBMCs. As DNA, the CDR3 is TGTGCCAGCAGCGTGGGACAGGTAAACACTGAAGCTTTCTTT. Its protein product is CASSVGQVNTEAFF.